A single T cell receptor beta chain is shown here with its context. The naive CD8 subset, CD45RO-negative cells positively selected for CCR7, excluded terminally differentiated effector memory CD45RA+ cells. Libraries were prepared by immunoSEQ multiplex PCR; TCRdb keeps only in-frame clonotypes and omits some of them. The repertoire holds some 2 million clones, with approximately 94% as singletons. This specimen belongs to a study of shared clonotypes between healthy human individuals. Study-wide background: Three plates each covered CD4 naive and memory; CD8 naive two, CD8 memory one.

Trimming stripped 5 bases from V and 1 base from J, with 12 bases between. Per germline, CDR1 MNHEY and CDR2 SMNVEV (reference sequence). This CDR3 spans 15 amino acids. The sequence was collected from a man in his late teens or twenties in good health. The rearrangement uses TRBV27 and TRBJ1-5; D uncertain. Sequencing input: naive CD8+ T cells sorted from blood. The CDR3 sequence is CASSPAFDSNQPQHF. Written as DNA, the CDR3 is TGTGCCAGCAGTCCGGCCTTTGACAGCAATCAGCCCCAGCATTTT.